The clone carrying this TCR beta chain has just a few counts. Its specificity is unknown. These data are taken from a study of identical twins. Findings and caveats of the study: Within beta out-of-frame sequences, the excess sharing observed between twins was weaker. Clonotypes of the beta chain that were abundant in cord blood carried fewer insertions (memory repertoires showed none).

TCRdb reprocessed the 5' RACE reads with MiXCR, giving one entry per CDR3 protein. The sample carries approximately 260,000 distinct CDR3 sequences, about 9% recorded once. The donor group consisted entirely of healthy Caucasians. This CDR3 contains 16 residues. Germline assignment: CDR1 ENHRY and CDR2 SYGVKD. Trimming left V 3 bases short and J 1 base short, with 13 bases between. These data were likewise used in another study, on yellow fever vaccine responses in identical twins.

The rearrangement joins TRBV10-3 to TRBJ2-1; tentative D call: TRBD1 (5 bases). Material: CD8+ T cells sorted from blood. The origin of this receptor is a woman between 18 and 30 years old in good health. The CDR3 sequence is CAISDKDTTSYNEQFF. The DNA of the CDR3 is TGTGCCATCAGTGATAAGGACACCACGTCCTACAATGAGCAGTTCTTC.